This T cell receptor beta chain was observed in a study of blood T cell repertoires in COVID-19. Study details: Samples came from the United States, Italy and Spain, spanning acute and convalescent COVID-19. Nucleic acid was either cDNA or gDNA, and it came from T cells, B-cell-depleted T cells, or PBMCs.

The CDR3 sequence is 15 residues long. The V gene's germline CDR1 is SGHNT and CDR2 YYREEE (reference sequence). After removal of 4 bases from V and 3 bases from J, the junction contained 9 bases not matched to a gene. Original processing methods: From reference gene primer amplification, estimates of nucleated cell counts were derived. Assay: immunoSEQ multiplex PCR; the TCRdb copy retains only in-frame clones and omits some. That table gives V, J and clone size, and the DNA gave D and trimming. The sample includes under 200,000 clones, around 83% of them seen just once. This sequence was found in a human donor in a cohort sampled during active COVID-19. The chain uses TRBV5-4 and TRBJ2-7; 8 bases are a match to TRBD1. The specimen sequenced was peripheral blood. The CDR3 here is CASSLRDRTYYEQYF. CDR3 DNA sequence: TGTGCCAGCAGCCTCCGGGACAGGACGTACTACGAGCAGTACTTC.